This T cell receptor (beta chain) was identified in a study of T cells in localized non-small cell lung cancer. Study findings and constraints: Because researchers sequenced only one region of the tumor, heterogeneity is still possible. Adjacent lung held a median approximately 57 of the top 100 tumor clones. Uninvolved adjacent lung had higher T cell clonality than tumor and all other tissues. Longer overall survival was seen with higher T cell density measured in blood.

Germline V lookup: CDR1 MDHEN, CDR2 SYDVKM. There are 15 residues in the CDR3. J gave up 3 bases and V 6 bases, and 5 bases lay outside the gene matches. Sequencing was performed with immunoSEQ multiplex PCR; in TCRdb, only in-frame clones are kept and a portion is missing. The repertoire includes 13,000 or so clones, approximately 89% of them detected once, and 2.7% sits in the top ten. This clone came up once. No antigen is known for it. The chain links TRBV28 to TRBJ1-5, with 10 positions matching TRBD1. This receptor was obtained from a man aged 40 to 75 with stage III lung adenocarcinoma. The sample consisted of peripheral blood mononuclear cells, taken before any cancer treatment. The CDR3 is CASRLDRGNNQPQHF. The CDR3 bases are TGTGCCAGCAGACTGGACAGGGGGAACAATCAGCCCCAGCATTTT.